Below are 17 T cell receptor beta chains sequenced from a single sample in a study of vaccination and CD4 T cells after COVID-19. The Oncomine TCR Beta short-read assay was what sequenced the DNA obtained from cultured CD4+ T cells. TCRdb reanalysed the PCR reads using MiXCR and keeps one entry per CDR3 protein. The sample lists around 21,000 distinct CDR3 sequences; 55% were seen once. These receptors are not linked to any known antigen. The treatment: approximately nine-day PBMC culture with coronavirus spike peptide pools or control peptides (ViraFEST assay). The source material was CD4+ T cells from blood, cultured in vitro. These receptors were collected from a human donor who had recovered from COVID-19.

V and J are TRBV20-1 and TRBJ2-7; 10 bases align to TRBD2. The germline V gene encodes CDR1 DFQATT and CDR2 SNEGSKA (reference sequence). CDR3 length: 13 amino acids. V trimming: 4 bases; J trimming: 4 bases; junction bases outside the gene matches: 4. The CDR3: CSAKRGGIYEQYF. CDR3 nucleotides: TGCAGTGCTAAGCGGGGGGGCATTTACGAGCAGTACTTC.

The chain links TRBV5-1 to TRBJ2-2, with 9 bases lining up with TRBD2. CDR1 and CDR2 from the germline V gene are SGHRS and YFSETQ. V shed 2 bases, J shed 6 bases, and the junction held 5 bases outside the gene matches. This CDR3 spans 15 amino acids. This CDR3 reads CASSLTSGLSGELFF. The CDR3 nucleotides read TGCGCCAGCAGCTTAACTAGCGGGTTATCCGGGGAGCTGTTTTTT.

In its sample, this clonotype was seen a few times. The rearrangement uses TRBV27 and TRBJ2-1, with D possibly being TRBD1 (7 bases). Deletions cut 8 bases from V and 7 bases from J, with 24 bases between. This CDR3 comprises 16 residues. Germline CDR1 and CDR2: MNHEY and SMNVEV (reference sequence). The CDR3 reads CASGAELSAGGNEQFF. CDR3 coding DNA: TGTGCCAGCGGCGCGGAGTTGTCGGCAGGGGGGAATGAGCAGTTCTTC.

This clonotype appeared once. This chain's CDR3 is CSARFPKSFANEQFF. The DNA for the CDR3 is TGCAGTGCTAGATTTCCGAAGTCTTTCGCCAATGAGCAGTTCTTC. The chain combines TRBV20-1 with TRBJ2-1; D is undetermined. CDR1 and CDR2 (germline): DFQATT, SNEGSKA (reference sequence). CDR3 length equals 15 residues. V gave up 2 bases and J gave up 6 bases, with 17 bases separating them.

This chain links TRBV12-3 or TRBV12-4 with TRBJ2-5; D is possibly TRBD2 (5 bases). V was cut by 6 bases and J by 3 bases, with 14 bases left in between. The CDR3 has 14 amino acids. This CDR3 is CASRWTGKEETQYF. In DNA form, the CDR3 reads TGTGCCAGCAGGTGGACTGGCAAAGAAGAGACCCAGTACTTC.

The chain uses TRBV27 and TRBJ1-3; D uncertain. There are 14 residues in the CDR3. Germline V CDR1 and CDR2: MNHEY, SMNVEV (reference sequence). V lost 2 bases and J 0 bases, leaving 5 bases between the germline ends. The CDR3 protein is CASSLTFSGNTIYF. The CDR3 DNA sequence: TGTGCCAGCAGTTTAACCTTCTCTGGAAACACCATATATTTT.

The CDR3 DNA is TGCGCCAGCAGTGACCCCGGAGGGCAGTGGCAGTACTTC. Translated: CASSDPGGQWQYF. The rearrangement uses TRBV10-1 and TRBJ2-7, with D tentatively TRBD2 (6 bases). The ends were cut back, 3 bases at V and 9 bases at J, with 15 bases in the middle. This CDR3 spans 13 amino acids. The V gene's germline CDR1 is WNHNN and CDR2 SYGVQD (reference sequence).

As regards this clonotype: Mismatch with germline at one junction end may stem from a read error. This chain uses TRBV6-5 with TRBJ2-6; TRBD2 matches 7 bases. Germline V gene data show CDR1 as MNHEY and CDR2 as SVGAGI. The CDR3 contains 16 residues. CDR3 sequence (DNA): TGTGCCAGCAGTTACTCGAGCGGGGCTGGGGCCAACGTCCCGACTTTC. Translation: CASSYSSGAGANVPTF.

This chain joins TRBV7-2 and TRBJ1-1; TRBD1 is a possible D gene (5 bases). From germline, CDR1 is SGHTA and CDR2 FQGNSA. Trimming stripped 3 bases from V and 0 bases from J, with 14 bases between. This CDR3 contains 16 residues. This chain's CDR3 is CASSFTPDSLNTEAFF. As DNA, the CDR3 is TGTGCCAGCAGCTTTACCCCCGACAGTCTGAACACTGAAGCTTTCTTT.

The chain has TRBV7-2 and TRBJ2-7; D is perhaps TRBD1 (5 bases). The V gene's germline CDR1 is SGHTA and CDR2 FQGNSA. The CDR3 covers 13 residues. The V gene lost 2 bases and the J gene lost 2 bases, with 7 bases spanning the gap. The CDR3 DNA reads TGTGCCAGCAGCTTAAAGGGGCCCTACGAGCAGTACTTC. This translates into CASSLKGPYEQYF.

The rearrangement joins TRBV12-3 or TRBV12-4 to TRBJ1-1; 7 positions match TRBD1. The CDR3 extends over 15 amino acids. Trimming at V came to 5 bases and at J to 1 base, leaving 7 bases not matched to a gene. CDR3 residues: CASSQRDSGNTEAFF. The DNA for the CDR3 is TGTGCCAGCAGTCAACGGGACAGTGGGAACACTGAAGCTTTCTTT.

CDR3 in amino acids: CATSDARGPTDTQYF. The CDR3 nucleotides read TGTGCCACCAGTGATGCCAGGGGGCCCACAGATACGCAGTATTTT. This rearrangement joins TRBV24-1 to TRBJ2-3; TRBD1 aligns across 8 bases. The V segment lost 3 bases and the J segment 2 bases; nucleotides outside the gene matches: 3. This CDR3 is built from 15 residues. CDR1 is KGHDR and CDR2 is SFDVKD in the germline V gene.

The V gene is TRBV19, the J gene TRBJ2-3, with D possibly TRBD2 on 5 matching bases. Germline lookup yields CDR1 LNHDA and CDR2 SQIVND (reference sequence). The CDR3 has 16 residues. V was clipped by 7 bases and J by 1 base, with 18 bases between them. The CDR3, as DNA: TGTGCCAGTACCTCACGACAAGGACTCCGCACAGATACGCAGTATTTT. Translation gives CASTSRQGLRTDTQYF.

The chain joins TRBV10-3 to TRBJ2-1, with TRBD1 matching 8 bases. This CDR3 has 15 amino acids. The J segment lost 7 bases and the V segment lost 4 bases, leaving 9 bases of the junction unmatched. The germline gives CDR1 ENHRY, CDR2 SYGVKD. The CDR3, as DNA: TGTGCCATCAGTGGAGGGCAGGGGGCCGTAAATGAGCAGTTCTTC. This sequence encodes CAISGGQGAVNEQFF.

The chain recombines TRBV27 with TRBJ2-7, with unresolved D. V gave up 2 bases and J gave up 2 bases, with 13 bases separating them. The CDR3 consists of 15 residues. In germline, CDR1 is MNHEY, CDR2 SMNVEV (reference sequence). This CDR3 reads CASSLGRPGPYEQYF. CDR3 nucleotides: TGTGCCAGCAGTTTAGGCCGTCCCGGCCCCTACGAGCAGTACTTC.

This chain joins TRBV4-2 and TRBJ2-1; 11 bases line up with TRBD2. The CDR3 length is 16 residues. Germline lookup yields CDR1 LGHNA and CDR2 YNFKEQ. Trimming at V came to 5 bases and at J to 4 bases, leaving 7 bases not matched to a gene. The CDR3 DNA reads as TGTGCCAGCAGCGGCCAAACTAGCGGGAGTTACAATGAGCAGTTCTTC. It codes for CASSGQTSGSYNEQFF.

The chain is built from TRBV20-1 and TRBJ1-1; 8 bases agree with TRBD1. Germline loops: CDR1 DFQATT, CDR2 SNEGSKA (reference sequence). The CDR3 spans 14 residues. This CDR3 is CSSKPATGGTEAFF. The CDR3 DNA is TGCAGCTCTAAACCGGCCACAGGGGGCACTGAAGCTTTCTTT.